This entry is about one T cell receptor beta chain. CDR3 length: 14 amino acids. Germline CDR1 and CDR2: MNHNS and SASEGT. Trimming removed 6 bases from V and 4 bases from J, with 16 bases in between. Profiling relied on immunoSEQ multiplex PCR, and the TCRdb table lists in-frame clones only, not all of them. The sample shows about 86,000 clones, 96% of them seen only once. The record originates from a study of technical replicates of blood from a handful of donors. This TCR was recovered from a human donor in good health. Sequencing used T cells isolated from PBMCs. The V call is TRBV6-1, the J call TRBJ2-7, with D possibly TRBD2 on 6 matching bases. Here the CDR3 reads CASSPGEANYEQYF. CDR3 DNA: TGTGCCAGCAGCCCGGGGGAGGCTAATTACGAGCAGTACTTC.